Below, 31 T cell receptor beta chains from the same sample are listed, as sequenced in a study of CD8 T cells in Susac syndrome. Random hexamers were used to reverse transcribe an amount of about 0.45 to 1 ug RNA. TCRdb ran MiXCR on the immunoSEQ multiplex PCR reads and lists one entry per CDR3 protein. The sample lists about 200,000 distinct CDR3 sequences, over 85% occurring once. Sequencing was carried out using CD4+ T cells from PBMCs. The receptors originated from a human donor in good health.

This rearrangement joins TRBV3-1 to TRBJ2-7, with D unclear. The ends were cut back, 4 bases at V and 3 bases at J, with 13 bases in the middle. This CDR3 is built from 14 residues. Germline V gene sequence: CDR1 LGHDT, CDR2 YNNKEL (reference sequence). The CDR3 DNA reads TGTGCCAGCAGCCGAAGGGAAACTAACTACGAGCAGTACTTC. Encoded protein: CASSRRETNYEQYF.

This clonotype appeared once. The chain uses TRBV20-1 and TRBJ2-5; D gene ambiguous. Germline CDR1 DFQATT, CDR2 SNEGSKA (reference sequence). CDR3 length equals 14 residues. V lost 0 bases and J lost 5, with 13 bases in between. In DNA, the CDR3 is TGCAGTGCTAGAGATCTGGCCAGAATGGAGACCCAGTACTTC. As protein: CSARDLARMETQYF.

The rearrangement uses TRBV7-8 and TRBJ2-1; no clear D. V dropped 2 bases and J dropped 8 bases, with 19 bases sitting between them. This CDR3 comprises 16 residues. The V gene's germline CDR1 is SGHVS and CDR2 FQNEAQ. CDR3 sequence reads: CASSLMTDPLSHEQFF. CDR3 DNA sequence: TGTGCCAGCAGCTTAATGACGGATCCGTTGTCCCATGAGCAGTTCTTC.

This chain links TRBV5-6 with TRBJ1-2, with D perhaps TRBD1 (5 bases). Deletions cut 5 bases from V and 4 bases from J, with 12 bases between. This CDR3 is 13 amino acids long. Germline V gene sequence: CDR1 SGHDT, CDR2 YYEEEE. The CDR3: CASRWTRGYGYTF. For the CDR3, the DNA is TGTGCCAGCAGATGGACGAGGGGCTATGGCTACACCTTC.

The rearrangement uses TRBV7-2 and TRBJ2-5; D is unclear. The germline V and J ends were trimmed by 4 bases and 5 bases, with 8 bases remaining between them. This CDR3 contains 12 residues. Germline V gene data show CDR1 as SGHTA and CDR2 as FQGNSA. The CDR3 DNA reads TGTGCCAGCAGCTCTTGGCGGGAGACCCAGTACTTC. Translating gives CASSSWRETQYF.

In DNA form, the CDR3 reads TGTGCCAGCAGCCTCCAGATGTACGATACGCAGTATTTT. As protein: CASSLQMYDTQYF. The chain links TRBV3-1 to TRBJ2-3; D call uncertain. The CDR3 loop spans 13 amino acids. V was pared by 4 bases and J by 6 bases, with 11 bases between. Germline V gives CDR1 LGHDT, CDR2 YNNKEL (reference sequence).

The J gene is TRBJ2-5, the V gene TRBV7-8; 9 nucleotides line up with TRBD1. CDR3 length: 15 residues. V gave up 3 bases and J gave up 5 bases; unmatched junction bases: 7. Germline CDR1 and CDR2: SGHVS and FQNEAQ. In DNA form, the CDR3 reads TGTGCCAGCAGCTTGGTTGGACAGGGGACGGAGACCCAGTACTTC. Amino acids: CASSLVGQGTETQYF. The full variable domain, its missing parts supplied by reference TRBV7-8 and TRBJ2-5, is GAGVSQSPRYKVAKRGQDVALRCDPISGHVSLFWYQQALGQGPEFLTYFQNEAQLDKSGLPSDRFFAERPEGSVSTLKIQRTQQEDSAVYLCASSLVGQGTETQYFGPGTRLLVL.

The chain has TRBV12-5 and TRBJ1-1; weak D call: TRBD1 (6 bases). V was clipped by 4 bases and J by 2 bases, with 14 bases between them. CDR3 length: 15 amino acids. CDR1 and CDR2 (germline): LGHNT, FRNRAP. This chain's CDR3 is CASGSTTGGNTEAFF. CDR3 nucleotides: TGTGCTAGTGGTTCCACGACAGGTGGAAACACTGAAGCTTTCTTT.

V gene TRBV12-3 or TRBV12-4 combines with J gene TRBJ1-2; a possible D gene is TRBD1 (5 bases). V gave up 8 bases and J gave up 4 bases, with 14 bases separating them. There are 13 residues in the CDR3. The CDR3 here is CASSQTGTYGYTF. The CDR3 DNA reads TGTGCCAGCTCCCAAACCGGGACCTATGGCTACACCTTC.

This chain joins TRBV20-1 and TRBJ2-1, with 13 positions matching TRBD2. The germline gives CDR1 DFQATT, CDR2 SNEGSKA (reference sequence). CDR3 size: 16 residues. Trimming cost V 1 base and J 7 bases; bases outside gene matches: 7. CDR3 loop: CSARVPLAGGSNEQFF. The CDR3, as DNA: TGCAGTGCTAGAGTTCCACTAGCGGGAGGGTCTAATGAGCAGTTCTTC.

This sequence joins TRBV30 and TRBJ2-2; D is possibly TRBD1 (5 bases). Germline CDR1 is GTSNPN and CDR2 is SVGIG (reference sequence). The CDR3 runs to 15 residues. Trimming stripped 2 bases from V and 8 bases from J, with 18 bases between. CDR3 amino acids: CAWSRNPRAAGELFF. The CDR3 DNA reads as TGTGCCTGGAGTCGAAACCCCAGGGCGGCGGGGGAGCTGTTTTTT.

The V gene is TRBV28, the J gene TRBJ2-7, with unresolved D. The CDR3 runs 18 residues. Trimming pared 6 bases from V and 0 bases from J, leaving 24 bases between. The germline V gene has CDR1 MDHEN and CDR2 SYDVKM. In DNA, the CDR3 is TGTGCCAGCAGCCCACCCGGACGACAAATCGGAAGCTCCTACGAGCAGTACGTC. As protein: CASSPPGRQIGSSYEQYV.

Here the CDR3 reads CASSPLQWPYNEQFF. The CDR3 nucleotides read TGTGCCAGTAGTCCACTACAATGGCCCTACAATGAGCAGTTCTTC. The chain joins TRBV19 to TRBJ2-1; D uncertain. The length of the CDR3 is 15 residues. Trimming pared 5 bases from V and 2 bases from J, leaving 13 bases between. Germline V gene lookup returns CDR1 LNHDA and CDR2 SQIVND (reference sequence).

The chain is built from TRBV7-2 and TRBJ2-1; a possible D gene is TRBD1 (6 bases). Between the trimmed V and J ends, which lost 0 bases and 12 bases, there was a span of 15 bases. The CDR3 runs to 14 residues. Germline values: CDR1 SGHTA, CDR2 FQGNSA. Here the CDR3 reads CASSLAWQARGQFF. The DNA of the CDR3 is TGTGCCAGCAGCTTAGCCTGGCAGGCCAGGGGGCAGTTCTTC.

The rearrangement uses TRBV29-1 and TRBJ2-7; TRBD1 matches 8 bases. The CDR3 loop spans 11 amino acids. V gave up 6 bases and J gave up 5 bases; unmatched junction bases: 3. CDR1 SQVTM and CDR2 ANQGSEA come from the germline V gene. The CDR3 spells CSVGTGDEQYV. DNA for the CDR3: TGCAGCGTGGGGACAGGAGACGAGCAGTACGTC.

This chain links TRBV27 with TRBJ2-5; a weak D match, TRBD1 (6 bases). Germline lookup yields CDR1 MNHEY and CDR2 SMNVEV (reference sequence). V shed 5 bases and J shed 1 base, with 14 bases lying between them. The CDR3 spans 15 residues. In nucleotides, the CDR3 is TGTGCCAGCAGTGAAACGGACAGAATCCAAGAGACCCAGTACTTC. Translating gives CASSETDRIQETQYF.

The chain couples TRBV28 to TRBJ1-1; no reliable D call. V was cut by 3 bases and J by 7 bases, with 9 bases left in between. CDR1 is MDHEN and CDR2 is SYDVKM in the germline V gene. The CDR3 has 12 amino acids. The CDR3 spells CASSFPQGEAFF. The CDR3 region has the DNA TGTGCCAGCAGTTTTCCACAAGGTGAAGCTTTCTTT.

The J gene is TRBJ1-1, the V gene TRBV15; the D is unclear. The CDR3 runs 14 residues. V was cut by 0 bases and J by 0 bases, with 5 bases left in between. Looked up from germline, CDR1 is LNHNV and CDR2 is YYDKDF (reference sequence). In nucleotides, the CDR3 is TGTGCCACCAGCAGAGAGGTTATGAACACTGAAGCTTTCTTT. It specifies CATSREVMNTEAFF.

The V call is TRBV29-1, the J call TRBJ1-1, with D perhaps TRBD1 (5 bases). The CDR3 is 12 residues long. Germline V gives CDR1 SQVTM, CDR2 ANQGSEA. V gave up 7 bases and J gave up 5 bases, with 14 bases separating them. CDR3 amino acids: CSAMDGGTEAFF. The CDR3 region has the DNA TGCAGCGCTATGGATGGGGGGACTGAAGCTTTCTTT.

The chain recombines TRBV29-1 with TRBJ1-3; TRBD1 matches 7 bases. This CDR3 has 13 residues. Germline values: CDR1 SQVTM, CDR2 ANQGSEA. Unmatched junction bases numbered 4, after V lost 6 bases and J lost 2 bases. The CDR3 here is CSVSTGTGNTIYF. CDR3 DNA sequence: TGCAGCGTCTCGACAGGGACTGGAAACACCATATATTTT.

V usage is TRBV27 and J usage is TRBJ1-5, with D possibly being TRBD1 (5 bases). Trimming stripped 6 bases from V and 9 bases from J, with 21 bases between. This CDR3 has 15 residues. CDR1 and CDR2 (germline): MNHEY, SMNVEV (reference sequence). CDR3 residues: CASRGWGSGVSPQHF. The CDR3 DNA is TGTGCCAGCAGGGGATGGGGCAGTGGGGTTTCGCCCCAGCATTTT.

The rearrangement uses TRBV19 and TRBJ2-2, with D maybe TRBD2 (5 bases). CDR3 length: 16 amino acids. The germline V and J ends were trimmed by 3 bases and 5 bases, with 16 bases remaining between them. Looked up from germline, CDR1 is LNHDA and CDR2 is SQIVND (reference sequence). This CDR3 is CASSIWTPDRTGELFF. CDR3 DNA sequence: TGTGCCAGTAGTATCTGGACTCCCGATCGAACCGGGGAGCTGTTTTTT.

The genes are TRBV27 and TRBJ2-1; tentatively, D is TRBD1 (6 bases). The germline gives CDR1 MNHEY, CDR2 SMNVEV (reference sequence). Trimming stripped 5 bases from V and 0 bases from J, with 11 bases between. This CDR3 has 15 amino acids. CDR3 loop: CASSPTGFSYNEQFF. The CDR3, as DNA: TGTGCCAGCAGTCCAACAGGGTTCTCCTACAATGAGCAGTTCTTC.

The rearrangement uses TRBV5-4 and TRBJ2-1; 8 positions agree with TRBD1. The CDR3 loop spans 14 amino acids. Germline loops: CDR1 SGHNT, CDR2 YYREEE (reference sequence). V trimming: 2 bases; J trimming: 5 bases; junction bases outside the gene matches: 3. The CDR3 region has the DNA TGTGCCAGCAGCTTAGACAGGGGTAACAATGAGCAGTTCTTC. It encodes CASSLDRGNNEQFF. Variable domain in full (rest from reference TRBV5-4 and TRBJ2-1): ETGVTQSPTHLIKTRGQQVTLRCSSQSGHNTVSWYQQALGQGPQFIFQYYREEENGRGNFPPRFSGLQFPNYSSELNVNALELDDSALYLCASSLDRGNNEQFFGPGTRLTVL.

V gene TRBV18 combines with J gene TRBJ2-6, with 8 nucleotides matching TRBD1. Germline V gene data show CDR1 as KGHSH and CDR2 as LQKENI. The length of the CDR3 is 17 residues. After removal of 3 bases from V and 0 bases from J, the junction contained 4 bases not matched to a gene. The CDR3, as DNA: TGTGCCAGCTCACCTCGGACAGGGCCCTCTGGGGCCAACGTCCTGACTTTC. Translated: CASSPRTGPSGANVLTF.

The chain recombines TRBV7-2 with TRBJ2-5; 8 nucleotides agree with TRBD1. CDR1 is SGHTA, CDR2 FQGNSA, per germline. The CDR3 covers 14 residues. The trim removed 3 bases at V and 7 bases at J, leaving 7 bases unmatched. CDR3 sequence reads: CASSLGQVGSTQYF. The CDR3, as DNA: TGTGCCAGCAGCTTGGGACAGGTGGGGTCGACCCAGTACTTC.

The chain employs TRBV3-1 and TRBJ2-7, with 8 bases identical to TRBD2. The length of the CDR3 is 17 residues. Trimming cost V 4 bases and J 1 base; bases outside gene matches: 12. In germline, CDR1 is LGHDT, CDR2 YNNKEL (reference sequence). The CDR3 here is CASSRMPGSGASYEQYF. CDR3 DNA sequence: TGTGCCAGCAGCCGCATGCCGGGTAGCGGGGCTTCCTACGAGCAGTACTTC.

As DNA, the CDR3 is TGTGCCAGCAGCCAAGCATTAGGGTATAATGAAGCTTTCTTT. Encoded protein: CASSQALGYNEAFF. The chain is built from TRBV3-1 and TRBJ1-1; D is ambiguous. The CDR3 runs to 14 residues. Germline assignment: CDR1 LGHDT and CDR2 YNNKEL (reference sequence). With 1 base removed from V and 7 bases from J, the gap between germline ends came to 13 bases.

The count of this clonotype is one. The chain links TRBV20-1 to TRBJ2-7; 7 nucleotides line up with TRBD1. V lost 1 base and J lost 3; bases outside the gene matches: 6. Germline V gene sequence: CDR1 DFQATT, CDR2 SNEGSKA (reference sequence). There are 14 residues in the CDR3. The CDR3 nucleotides are TGCAGTGCTAGAGTACAGGGGTTGGGCTACGAGCAGTACGTC. It specifies CSARVQGLGYEQYV.

V gene TRBV29-1 combines with J gene TRBJ1-2; D may be TRBD1 (5 bases). V was shortened by 3 bases and J by 4 bases, with 9 bases between the two germline ends. The CDR3 totals 12 residues. Germline V gives CDR1 SQVTM, CDR2 ANQGSEA. The CDR3 DNA reads TGCAGCGTTGATAGGGGCCTCTATGGCTACACCTTC. Residues: CSVDRGLYGYTF.

J is TRBJ2-1 and V is TRBV20-1, with D perhaps matching TRBD1 (6 bases). The CDR3 totals 13 residues. V gave up 5 bases and J gave up 8 bases, with 16 bases separating them. Germline V gives CDR1 DFQATT, CDR2 SNEGSKA (reference sequence). The CDR3 here is CSAAYEGVDEQFF. The CDR3 nucleotides are TGCAGTGCTGCCTACGAGGGGGTCGATGAGCAGTTCTTC.